The 10 T cell receptor beta chains below come from one sample, sequenced in a study of CD8 T cells in ankylosing spondylitis. TCRdb reprocessed the 5' RACE reads via MiXCR and lists one record per CDR3 protein. The sample yields roughly 700,000 distinct CDR3 sequences, 15% to 20% seen once. Whole-study findings and limits: For ankylosing spondylitis blood, a TCR beta motif of seven to nine highly homologous variants appeared characteristic.

These TCRs' antigens remain unknown. The specimen was blood, either unsorted or a sorted T cell fraction (not recorded which). These receptors came from a male donor with ankylosing spondylitis.

This clonotype was picked up a small number of times. The J gene is TRBJ2-3, the V gene TRBV24-1; possible D gene TRBD1, 6 bases. The CDR3 spans 16 residues. Germline V gives CDR1 KGHDR, CDR2 SFDVKD. The V end lost 0 bases, the J end lost 2 bases, and 11 bases lay between the germline ends. CDR3 residues: CATSDLQQGNTDTQYF. The CDR3, as DNA: TGTGCCACCAGTGATTTGCAACAGGGAAACACAGATACGCAGTATTTT.

There are a few counts of this clonotype. The genes are TRBV4-1 and TRBJ2-7, with a possible D match to TRBD1 (6 bases). The germline CDR1 and CDR2 sequences are MGHRA and YSYEKL. The length of the CDR3 is 16 residues. Trimming pared 3 bases from V and 0 bases from J, leaving 15 bases between. CDR3 sequence reads: CASSQALRTASYEQYF. The DNA for the CDR3 is TGCGCCAGCAGCCAGGCCCTCCGGACAGCCTCCTACGAGCAGTACTTC.

The CDR3 DNA is TGTGCCAGCAGCACGCCGGACAGACAAGAGACCCAGTACTTC. It is translated as CASSTPDRQETQYF. The chain joins TRBV2 to TRBJ2-5; a weak D match, TRBD1 (6 bases). With 6 bases removed from V and 2 bases from J, the gap between germline ends came to 13 bases. This CDR3 spans 14 amino acids. In germline, CDR1 is SNHLY, CDR2 FYNNEI.

This rearrangement joins TRBV20-1 to TRBJ2-3; D may be TRBD2 (5 bases). The germline CDR1 and CDR2 sequences are DFQATT and SNEGSKA (reference sequence). This CDR3 is 15 amino acids long. The V end was cut by 2 bases, the J end by 0 bases, with 12 bases between. CDR3 in DNA: TGCAGTGCTAGACGTCGCGGGCCTAGCACAGATACGCAGTATTTT. The encoded protein is CSARRRGPSTDTQYF.

This clonotype was counted only a few times. The chain employs TRBV3-1 and TRBJ1-4, with 7 bases matching TRBD1. The CDR3 has 18 residues. V dropped 1 base and J dropped 8; count of bases not matched to a gene: 16. CDR1 is LGHDT and CDR2 is YNNKEL in the germline V gene (reference sequence). Here the CDR3 DNA reads TGTGCCAGCAGCCAAGTTGTTTTGACAGGGACCTTGGAGGAAAAACTGTTTTTT. Translation gives CASSQVVLTGTLEEKLFF.

The rearrangement links TRBV15 to TRBJ1-2, with D tentatively TRBD1 (5 bases). This CDR3 is built from 16 residues. Trimming pared 1 base from V and 0 bases from J, leaving 12 bases between. Germline V gene lookup returns CDR1 LNHNV and CDR2 YYDKDF (reference sequence). CDR3 region: CATSRGEGRANYGYTF. The CDR3 coding sequence is TGTGCCACCAGCAGAGGGGAGGGGCGGGCTAACTATGGCTACACCTTC.

This sequence joins TRBV10-2 and TRBJ2-1; 10 bases agree with TRBD1. In germline, CDR1 is WSHSY, CDR2 SAAADI. V dropped 10 bases and J dropped 8; count of bases not matched to a gene: 14. This CDR3 spans 15 amino acids. The CDR3 bases are TGCGCCATACACCCACCCGGGACAGGGGTCGATGAGCAGTTCTTC. Translated: CAIHPPGTGVDEQFF.

This clonotype came up a few times. V usage is TRBV5-1 and J usage is TRBJ2-7; D not certain. The V end was cut by 4 bases, the J end by 1 base, with 12 bases between. CDR1 and CDR2 from the germline V gene are SGHRS and YFSETQ. The CDR3 covers 14 residues. The CDR3 bases are TGCGCCAGCAGCCCGGCAGGTAAATCCTACGAGCAGTACTTC. It yields the protein CASSPAGKSYEQYF.

The rearrangement joins TRBV7-8 to TRBJ2-1; D remains unclear. Trimming removed 5 bases at V and 7 bases at J, with 12 bases between. This CDR3 has 13 residues. CDR1 SGHVS and CDR2 FQNEAQ come from the germline V gene. The CDR3 bases are TGTGCCAGCAGCCCCAAGATTGGGAATGAGCAGTTCTTC. It specifies CASSPKIGNEQFF.

A few counts support this clonotype. V and J are TRBV5-1 and TRBJ2-1; tentatively, D is TRBD1 (5 bases). There are 13 residues in the CDR3. V lost 4 bases to trimming and J lost 9 bases, with 14 bases between them. Germline loops: CDR1 SGHRS, CDR2 YFSETQ. This CDR3 is CASSQASQGEQFF. As DNA, the CDR3 is TGCGCCAGCAGCCAAGCCTCTCAGGGTGAGCAGTTCTTC.